Listed below are T cell receptor beta chains from one sample, sequenced in a study of blood T cell repertoires in COVID-19. The table came from immunoSEQ multiplex PCR; TCRdb's copy has only in-frame clones and leaves some out. This sample has just over 300,000 clones; approximately 90% occur once, and the top ten carry about 8.9%. Source material: PBMCs or T cells enriched from blood (not recorded which). The origin of the receptors is a woman between 18 and 30 years old who had recovered from COVID-19. Each CDR3 is given with its conserved first and last residue. The D gene is left open where the match is weak. Not all rows give a size; the values are once, few, many and, for expanded clones, a class.

j_call d_call v_call clone_size cdr3_nt cdr3_aa
TRBJ2-7 - TRBV4-2 once TGTGCCAGCAGCCAAGCAACAGAGCAGTACTTC CASSQATEQYF
TRBJ2-4 - TRBV21-1 - TGTGCCAGCAGAACCACAGGACAGGGAACAGGACTAGCCAAAAACATTCAGTACTTC CASRTTGQGTGLAKNIQYF
TRBJ1-4 - TRBV15 - TGTGCCACCAGCAGAGACCCCCCGACTGCAACTAATGAAAAACTGTTTTTT CATSRDPPTATNEKLFF
TRBJ1-2 TRBD1 TRBV6-1 - TGTGCCAGCAGTGAACACCTTTCGACAGGGAGTTACTATGGCTACACCTTC CASSEHLSTGSYYGYTF
TRBJ1-4 TRBD1 TRBV28 - TGTGCCAGCAGTTTGAGTAGACAGGGGCAGGAAAAACTGTTTTTT CASSLSRQGQEKLFF
TRBJ1-1 TRBD1 TRBV5-5 - TGTGCCAGCAATACCGGGACAGGGGGGACTGAAGCTTTCTTT CASNTGTGGTEAFF
TRBJ1-4 TRBD1 TRBV28 - TGTGCCAGCAGTCAACCGGGACAGGGAACTGAAAAACTGTTTTTT CASSQPGQGTEKLFF
TRBJ2-1 - TRBV9 once TGTGCCAGCAGCGAAAGTGGCGGCTCCTACAATGAGCAGTTCTTC CASSESGGSYNEQFF
TRBJ2-1 TRBD2 TRBV9 - TGTGCCAGCAGCGTACAAAGCGGGGGGGAAATCTACAATGAGCAGTTCTTC CASSVQSGGEIYNEQFF
TRBJ2-4 - TRBV20-1 - TGCAGTGCTAGTCACACAGGGACTAACCTAGCCAAAAACATTCAGTACTTC CSASHTGTNLAKNIQYF
TRBJ2-1 - TRBV20-1 - TGCAGTGCTAGTTCTTATAGGGGGAGCTCCTACAATGAGCAGTTCTTC CSASSYRGSSYNEQFF
TRBJ2-3 TRBD2 TRBV6-1 - TGTGCCAGCAGTGAAGAGTCAAGCGGGGGGGCCGTCGATACGCAGTATTTT CASSEESSGGAVDTQYF
TRBJ2-3 TRBD1 TRBV10-3 - TGTGCCATCAGTGAGTCGGGACAGGGTTTAGATACGCAGTATTTT CAISESGQGLDTQYF
TRBJ2-7 - TRBV3-1/TRBV3-2 - TGTGCCAGCAGCCAGAACAGTTTCAACGAGCAGTACTTC CASSQNSFNEQYF
TRBJ2-1 - TRBV6-5 - TGTGCCAGCAGCCAACCTAGGTTGGGTCGTGAGCAGTTCTTC CASSQPRLGREQFF
TRBJ2-2 TRBD2 TRBV5-1 once TGCGCCAGCAGCTCTGGACTAGCGGGAGTAGGGACCGGGGAGCTGTTTTTT CASSSGLAGVGTGELFF
TRBJ2-1 - TRBV7-2 few TGTGCCAGCAGCTTAGCTGCACTAGCCGTTTCCTACAATGAGCAGTTCTTC CASSLAALAVSYNEQFF
TRBJ1-2 TRBD1 TRBV7-8 - TGTGCCAGCAGCTCGACAGGGTATAATGGCTACACCTTC CASSSTGYNGYTF
TRBJ1-4 - TRBV30 - TGTGCCTGGAGTGAAGCCGAAAAACTGTTTTTT CAWSEAEKLFF
TRBJ2-5 - TRBV4-3 - TGCGCCAGCAGCGTAAACCGGGCGGGGACCCAGTACTTC CASSVNRAGTQYF
TRBJ1-2 TRBD1 TRBV29-1 once TGCAGCGTTACGGGACAGGACTATGGCTACACCTTC CSVTGQDYGYTF
TRBJ2-7 - TRBV4-3 - TGCGCCAGCAGCCAAGATCTAAGGACTACCACCTACGAGCAGTACTTC CASSQDLRTTTYEQYF
TRBJ1-1 - TRBV14 once TGTGCCAGCAGCCAACAGGGTCGATGGACTGAAGCTTTCTTT CASSQQGRWTEAFF
TRBJ2-7 TRBD1 TRBV7-9 - TGTGCCAGCAGCTTACTCTTGACAGGGGGCTCATACGAGCAGTACTTC CASSLLLTGGSYEQYF
TRBJ2-3 TRBD2 TRBV7-3 - TGTGCCAGCAGCCGGGGGACTAGCCCGCAGTATTTT CASSRGTSPQYF
TRBJ1-6 - TRBV28 - TGTGCCAGCCGTAGGGAGGAATTCACACCCCTCCACTTT CASRREEFTPLHF
TRBJ1-1 TRBD1 TRBV7-9 - TGTGCCAGCAGCCACACAGGGGACGGAGACACTGAAGCTTTCTTT CASSHTGDGDTEAFF
TRBJ1-5 - TRBV6-1 once TGTGCCAGCAGTGGACAGACGGGCACGCTTAGCAATCAGCCCCAGCATTTT CASSGQTGTLSNQPQHF
TRBJ2-7 TRBD1 TRBV6-5 - TGTGCCAGCAGTTACGGGAACAGGGGGAGCTCCTACGAGCAGTACTTC CASSYGNRGSSYEQYF
TRBJ2-7 - TRBV28 once TGTGCCAGCAGTTTATCTGAGAGCCCCTACGAGCAGTACTTC CASSLSESPYEQYF